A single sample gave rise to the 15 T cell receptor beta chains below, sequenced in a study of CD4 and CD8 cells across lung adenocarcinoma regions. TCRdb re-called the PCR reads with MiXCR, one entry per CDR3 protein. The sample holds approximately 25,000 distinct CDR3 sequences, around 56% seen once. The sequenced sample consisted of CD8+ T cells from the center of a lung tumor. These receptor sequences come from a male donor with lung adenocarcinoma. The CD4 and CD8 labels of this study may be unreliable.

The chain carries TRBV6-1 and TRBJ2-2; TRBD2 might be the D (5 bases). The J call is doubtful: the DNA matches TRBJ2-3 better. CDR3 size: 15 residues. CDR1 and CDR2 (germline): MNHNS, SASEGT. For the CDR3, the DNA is TGTGCCAGCAGTGAAATTCGGGGTTCCCACGGTACGCAGTATTTT. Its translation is CASSEIRGSHGTQYF.

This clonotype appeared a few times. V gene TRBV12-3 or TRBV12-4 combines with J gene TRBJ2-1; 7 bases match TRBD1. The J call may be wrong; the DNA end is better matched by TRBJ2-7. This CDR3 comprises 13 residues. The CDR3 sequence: CARGGGHSYEQYF. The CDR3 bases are TGTGCCAGAGGGGGCGGGCACTCCTACGAGCAGTACTTC.

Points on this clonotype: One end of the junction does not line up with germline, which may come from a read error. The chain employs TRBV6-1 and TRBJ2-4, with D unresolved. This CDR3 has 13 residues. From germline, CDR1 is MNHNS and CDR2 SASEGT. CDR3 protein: CASRPRAKNIQYF. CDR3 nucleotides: TGTGCCAGCCGGCCTAGAGCCAAAAACATTCAGTATTTC.

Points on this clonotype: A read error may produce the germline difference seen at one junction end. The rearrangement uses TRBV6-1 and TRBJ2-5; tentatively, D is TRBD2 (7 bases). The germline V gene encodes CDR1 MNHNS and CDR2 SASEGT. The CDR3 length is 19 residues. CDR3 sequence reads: CASSEKAGVGGWDQDTQYF. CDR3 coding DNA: TGTGCCAGCAGTGAAAAGGCGGGGGTCGGGGGCTGGGACCAAGACACCCAGTACTTC.

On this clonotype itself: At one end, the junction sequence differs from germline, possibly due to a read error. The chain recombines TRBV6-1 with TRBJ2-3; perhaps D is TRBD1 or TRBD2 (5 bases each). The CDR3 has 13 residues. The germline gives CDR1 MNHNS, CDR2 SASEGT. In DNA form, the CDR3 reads TGTGCCAGGGGGCAGAGGGCCACAAATACTCAGTATTTC. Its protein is CARGQRATNTQYF.

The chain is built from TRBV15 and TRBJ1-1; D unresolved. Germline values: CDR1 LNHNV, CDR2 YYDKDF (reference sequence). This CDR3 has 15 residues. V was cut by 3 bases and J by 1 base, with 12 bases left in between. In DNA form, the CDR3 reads TGTGCCACCAGCAGGCAGCGGACGGGGAACACTGAAGCTTTCTTT. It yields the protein CATSRQRTGNTEAFF.

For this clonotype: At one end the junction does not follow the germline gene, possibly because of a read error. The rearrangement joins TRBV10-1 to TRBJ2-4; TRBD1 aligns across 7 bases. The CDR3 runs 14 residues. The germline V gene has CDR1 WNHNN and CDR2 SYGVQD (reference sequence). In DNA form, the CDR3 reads TGCCCCAGCAGGGGGATATGGGCCACAAATACGCAGTACTTC. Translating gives CPSRGIWATNTQYF.

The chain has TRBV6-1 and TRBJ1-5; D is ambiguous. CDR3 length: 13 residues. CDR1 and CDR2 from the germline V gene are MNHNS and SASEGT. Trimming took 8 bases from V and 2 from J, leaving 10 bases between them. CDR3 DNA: TGTGCCAGCGGATTATGGGGCAATCAGCCCCAGCATTTT. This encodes CASGLWGNQPQHF.

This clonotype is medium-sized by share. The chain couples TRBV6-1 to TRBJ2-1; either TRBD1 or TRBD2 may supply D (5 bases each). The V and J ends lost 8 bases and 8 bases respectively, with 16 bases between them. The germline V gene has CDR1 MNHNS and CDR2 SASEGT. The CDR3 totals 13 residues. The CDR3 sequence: CASGDRWADEQFF. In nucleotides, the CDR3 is TGTGCCAGCGGGGACCGTTGGGCGGATGAGCAGTTCTTC.

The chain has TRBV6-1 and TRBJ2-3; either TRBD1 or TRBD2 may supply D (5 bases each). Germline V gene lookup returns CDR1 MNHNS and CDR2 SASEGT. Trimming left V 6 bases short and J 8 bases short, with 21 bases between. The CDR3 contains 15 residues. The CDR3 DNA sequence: TGTGCCAGCAGCCTCCAGCCTGAGGGGACCGGTACGCAGTATTTT. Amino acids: CASSLQPEGTGTQYF.

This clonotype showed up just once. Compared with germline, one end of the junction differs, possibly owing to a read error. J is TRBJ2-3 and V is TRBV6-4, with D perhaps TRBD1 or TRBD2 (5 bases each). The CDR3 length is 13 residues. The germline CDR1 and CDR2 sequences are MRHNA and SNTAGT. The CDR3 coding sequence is TGTGCCAGGGGGGAGTCCAGCACAAATACTCAGTATTTC. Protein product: CARGESSTNTQYF.

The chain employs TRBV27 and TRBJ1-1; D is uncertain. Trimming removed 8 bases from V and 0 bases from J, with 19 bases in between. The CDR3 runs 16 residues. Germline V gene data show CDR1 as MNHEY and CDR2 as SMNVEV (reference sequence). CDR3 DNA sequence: TGTGCCAGCCGCAATAGCCCAGCCCTCATGAACACTGAAGCTTTCTTT. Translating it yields CASRNSPALMNTEAFF.

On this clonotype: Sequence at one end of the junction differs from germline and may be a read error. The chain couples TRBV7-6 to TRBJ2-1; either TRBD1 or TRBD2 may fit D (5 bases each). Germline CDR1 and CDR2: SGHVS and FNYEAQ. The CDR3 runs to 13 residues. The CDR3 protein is CARGFENSGEQFF. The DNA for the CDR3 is TGTGCCCGGGGCTTTGAGAACTCCGGTGAGCAGTTTTTC.

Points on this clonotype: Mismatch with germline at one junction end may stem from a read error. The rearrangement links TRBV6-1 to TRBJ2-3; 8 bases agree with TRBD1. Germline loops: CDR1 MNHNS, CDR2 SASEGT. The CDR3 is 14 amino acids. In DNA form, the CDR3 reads TGTGGCAGCAGGGGGCCGGGAGCCACAAATACGCAGTATTTT. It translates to CGSRGPGATNTQYF.

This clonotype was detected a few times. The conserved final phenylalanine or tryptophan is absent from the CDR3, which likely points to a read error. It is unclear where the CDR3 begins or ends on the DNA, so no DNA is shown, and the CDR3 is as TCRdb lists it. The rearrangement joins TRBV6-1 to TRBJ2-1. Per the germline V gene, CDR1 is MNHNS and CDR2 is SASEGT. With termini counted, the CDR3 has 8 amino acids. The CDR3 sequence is CASSEALA.